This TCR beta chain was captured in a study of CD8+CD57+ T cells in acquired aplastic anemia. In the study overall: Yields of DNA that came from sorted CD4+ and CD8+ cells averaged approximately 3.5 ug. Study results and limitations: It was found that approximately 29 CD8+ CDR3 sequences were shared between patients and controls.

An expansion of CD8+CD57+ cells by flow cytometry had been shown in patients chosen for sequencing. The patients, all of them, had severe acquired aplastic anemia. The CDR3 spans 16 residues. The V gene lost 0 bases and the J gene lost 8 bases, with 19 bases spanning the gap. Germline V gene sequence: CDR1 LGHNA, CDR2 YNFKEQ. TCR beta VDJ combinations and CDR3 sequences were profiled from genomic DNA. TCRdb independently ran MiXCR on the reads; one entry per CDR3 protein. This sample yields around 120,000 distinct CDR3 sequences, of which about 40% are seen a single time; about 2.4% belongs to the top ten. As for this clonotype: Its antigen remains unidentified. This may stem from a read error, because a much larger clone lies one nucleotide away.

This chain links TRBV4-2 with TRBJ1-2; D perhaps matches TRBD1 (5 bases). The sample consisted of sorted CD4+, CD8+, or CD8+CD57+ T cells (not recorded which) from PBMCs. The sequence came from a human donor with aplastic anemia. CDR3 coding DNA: TGTGCCAGCAGCCAAGACCCGGGAGTGGGGCAGTACGGCTACACCTTC. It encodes CASSQDPGVGQYGYTF.